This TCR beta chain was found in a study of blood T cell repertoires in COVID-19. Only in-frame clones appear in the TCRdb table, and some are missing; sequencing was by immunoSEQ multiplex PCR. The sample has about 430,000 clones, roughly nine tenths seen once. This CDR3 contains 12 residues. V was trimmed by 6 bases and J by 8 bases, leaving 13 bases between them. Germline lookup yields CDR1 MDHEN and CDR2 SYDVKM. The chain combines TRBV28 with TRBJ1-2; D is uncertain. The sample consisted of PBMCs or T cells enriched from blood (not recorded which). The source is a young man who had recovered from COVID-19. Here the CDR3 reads CASSQDGIGYTF. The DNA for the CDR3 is TGTGCCAGCAGCCAGGACGGGATAGGCTACACCTTC.